This paragraph reports one TCR beta chain. Its antigen is still unknown. The data derive from a study of T cell responses to AZD1222 COVID-19 vaccine. Trimming took 3 bases from V and 6 from J; bases not matched to a gene: 9. There are 14 residues in the CDR3. Germline-derived CDR1 and CDR2 are SGHRS and YFSETQ. Sequencing was performed with immunoSEQ multiplex PCR; in TCRdb, only in-frame clones are kept and a portion is missing. The sample lists 150,000 to 200,000 clones, 85% to 95% occurring once. Study results and caveats: Scientists sampled the repertoires only once the peak T cell response had passed. Across the whole spike, CD4 TCRs peaked at regions 160-218 and 743-854. Mostly white British, mostly female donors; authors suggested clonal diversity may be underestimated. Recipients of two AZD1222 doses showed rising Spike-specific TCR breadth and depth.

The source was peripheral blood, collected on day 0 of AZD1222 vaccination. The chain employs TRBV5-1 and TRBJ2-7; 7 bases map to TRBD2. This TCR derives from an adult in good health. In DNA form, the CDR3 reads TGCGCCAGCAGCTCCGGCGGACTAGTGGGCGAGCAGTACTTC. It translates to CASSSGGLVGEQYF.